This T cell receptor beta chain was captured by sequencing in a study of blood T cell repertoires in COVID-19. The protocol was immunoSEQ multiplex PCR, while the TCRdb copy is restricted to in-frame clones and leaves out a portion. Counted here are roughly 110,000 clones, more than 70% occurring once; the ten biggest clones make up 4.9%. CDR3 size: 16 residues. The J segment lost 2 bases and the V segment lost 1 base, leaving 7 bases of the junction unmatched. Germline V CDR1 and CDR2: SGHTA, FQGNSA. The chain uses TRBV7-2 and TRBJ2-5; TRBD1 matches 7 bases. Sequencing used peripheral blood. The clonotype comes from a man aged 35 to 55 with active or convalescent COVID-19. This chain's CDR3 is CASSLGPGGRQETQYF. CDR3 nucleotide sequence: TGTGCCAGCAGCTTAGGACCAGGGGGTAGGCAAGAGACCCAGTACTTC.